Following are 24 T cell receptor beta chains from one sample sequenced in a study of Graves' ophthalmopathy and Graves' hyperthyroidism. RNA transcripts were the template, and TCR beta CDR3 regions were amplified from them. First-round RT-PCR relied on HTBI primers, and a second-round multiplex PCR came next. From the multiplex PCR reads, TCRdb called clonotypes with MiXCR, one entry per CDR3 protein. The repertoire has roughly 60,000 distinct CDR3 sequences, 45% to 55% of them found once; the top ten carry roughly 5%. Sequences were obtained from peripheral blood. The receptors originated from an adult woman with Graves' ophthalmopathy.

A note on this clonotype: An end of the junction differs from the germline gene, which may be a read error. In nucleotides, the CDR3 is TGTGTCAGCAGATCACAGGCATTAGAAGCTTTCTTT. Its translation is CVSRSQALEAFF. The rearrangement joins TRBV7-9 to TRBJ1-1; the D gene is possibly TRBD1 (5 bases). This CDR3 has 12 amino acids. Germline assignment: CDR1 SEHNR and CDR2 FQNEAQ (reference sequence).

Concerning this clonotype itself: One junction end does not reproduce the germline sequence, and a read error may be involved. The rearrangement uses TRBV5-1 and TRBJ2-1; D is perhaps TRBD2 (6 bases). CDR1 is SGHRS, CDR2 YFSETQ, per germline. The CDR3 consists of 14 residues. CDR3 nucleotides: TGCGCCAGCAGCTCGACTAGTGGGTACAATGAGCAGTTTTTC. It yields the protein CASSSTSGYNEQFF.

This clonotype came up many times. CDR3 bases: TGTGCCAGCTCACCCTCCGTCGGGGGCTGGGATGGCACCCAGTACTTC. It yields the protein CASSPSVGGWDGTQYF. The rearrangement joins TRBV18 to TRBJ2-5; D is perhaps TRBD1 or TRBD2 (6 bases each). V lost 3 bases and J 8 bases, leaving 22 bases between the germline ends. CDR1 and CDR2 from the germline V gene are KGHSH and LQKENI. CDR3 size: 16 residues.

The chain is built from TRBV15 and TRBJ1-6; 7 bases match TRBD1. V gave up 2 bases and J gave up 13 bases; unmatched junction bases: 11. The germline gives CDR1 LNHNV, CDR2 YYDKDF (reference sequence). This CDR3 has 15 residues. In DNA, the CDR3 is TGTGCCACCAGCAGAACCGGGACAGACTTTCAGCCCCTCCACTTT. Amino acid sequence: CATSRTGTDFQPLHF.

The chain links TRBV7-8 to TRBJ2-5, with 9 positions matching TRBD1. Germline trimming cut 3 bases from V and 9 bases from J; bases unmatched to any gene: 11. This CDR3 has 15 amino acids. Germline-derived CDR1 and CDR2 are SGHVS and FQNEAQ. CDR3 in DNA: TGTGCCAGCAGCTTGGGACAGGGTGGATCTCAGCCCCAGTACTTC. It encodes CASSLGQGGSQPQYF.

Worth noting for this clonotype: Germline and junction disagree at one end, which may indicate a read error. V gene TRBV5-1 combines with J gene TRBJ2-3, with 10 bases fitting TRBD2. The CDR3 extends over 15 amino acids. In germline, CDR1 is SGHRS, CDR2 YFSETQ. The CDR3 nucleotides are TGCGCCGGCAGCTTGGTAGCGGGAGGCACAGGTACGCAGTATTTT. This encodes CAGSLVAGGTGTQYF.

Only a few counts were recorded for this clonotype. A much larger clone is a single base away; this may be a read error. The rearrangement links TRBV4-2 to TRBJ2-7; D is unclear. The CDR3 loop spans 15 amino acids. Germline V gives CDR1 LGHNA, CDR2 YNFKEQ. Trimming took 0 bases from V and 2 from J, leaving 11 bases between them. The CDR3 DNA follows: TGTGCCAGCAGCCAAGATCTCCCCAGAGCCTACGAGCAGTACTTC. It translates to CASSQDLPRAYEQYF.

The chain recombines TRBV25-1 with TRBJ2-7, with 13 bases that match TRBD2. J lost 2 bases, V lost 4 bases, and 14 bases had no gene match. Germline values: CDR1 MGHDK, CDR2 SYGVNS. CDR3 length: 19 residues. DNA for the CDR3: TGTGCCAGCAGTGCTAAAGCGGGACTAGCGGGATTTATCACCTACGAGCAGTACTTC. This sequence encodes CASSAKAGLAGFITYEQYF.

This clonotype occurred many times. V usage is TRBV28 and J usage is TRBJ1-2; D is unresolved. CDR1 and CDR2 from the germline V gene are MDHEN and SYDVKM. This CDR3 has 14 amino acids. Trimming removed 3 bases at V and 8 bases at J, with 16 bases between. The CDR3 region has the DNA TGTGCCAGCAGTTTTTTGAGTGATGGCAGGGGCTACACCTTC. It is translated as CASSFLSDGRGYTF.

This clonotype was counted ten times or more. The rearrangement links TRBV6-5 to TRBJ2-5; no clear D gene. The CDR3 consists of 13 residues. V was shortened by 4 bases and J by 1 base, with 7 bases between the two germline ends. The V gene's germline CDR1 is MNHEY and CDR2 SVGAGI. This CDR3 reads CASSSGFQETQYF. CDR3 nucleotide sequence: TGTGCCAGCAGTTCGGGCTTCCAAGAGACCCAGTACTTC.

This clonotype qualifies as medium-sized. The V call is TRBV10-3, the J call TRBJ2-7, with 11 bases matching TRBD2. This CDR3 region has 14 residues. Losses at the gene ends were 4 bases for V and 5 bases for J; bases not matched to a gene: 4. Per germline, CDR1 ENHRY and CDR2 SYGVKD. CDR3 amino acids: CAISGLAGGDEQYF. The CDR3 DNA sequence: TGTGCCATCAGTGGGCTAGCGGGAGGAGACGAGCAGTACTTC.

Comments on this clonotype: Germline is not matched at one junction end, which may reflect a read error. The chain uses TRBV20-1 and TRBJ1-2; D is ambiguous. Germline V gene sequence: CDR1 DFQATT, CDR2 SNEGSKA (reference sequence). The CDR3 runs to 13 residues. The CDR3, as DNA: TGCAGTGTAACCGGGATTAATTATTATGGCTACATCTTC. This encodes CSVTGINYYGYIF.

A word on this clonotype: The conserved phenylalanine or tryptophan is not found at the CDR3 terminus, so this likely reflects a read error. The gene calls are TRBV20-1 and TRBJ2-5, with D tentatively TRBD1 (6 bases). The CDR3 runs to 12 residues. The V gene's germline CDR1 is DFQATT and CDR2 SNEGSKA (reference sequence). The CDR3 protein is CSAFRGQETQYL. For the CDR3, the DNA is TGCAGCGCTTTCAGGGGCCAAGAGACCCAGTACCTC.

The CDR3 DNA reads TGTGCCAGCAGTACACTAGCGGGAGCAACAGATACGCAGTATTTT. Translation: CASSTLAGATDTQYF. This chain links TRBV7-9 with TRBJ2-3; TRBD2 agrees at 11 bases. The CDR3 is 15 amino acids. Germline lookup yields CDR1 SEHNR and CDR2 FQNEAQ (reference sequence). J was trimmed by 3 bases and V by 6 bases; bases with no gene match: 5. The full variable domain, with the rest looked up from reference TRBV7-9 and TRBJ2-3, is DTGVSQNPRHKITKRGQNVTFRCDPISEHNRLYWYRQTLGQGPEFLTYFQNEAQLEKSRLLSDRFSAERPKGSFSTLEIQRTEQGDSAMYLCASSTLAGATDTQYFGPGTRLTVL.

The chain is built from TRBV15 and TRBJ2-7; D possibly corresponds to TRBD1 (6 bases). The CDR3 extends over 14 amino acids. Trimming stripped 3 bases from V and 2 bases from J, with 11 bases between. The V gene's germline CDR1 is LNHNV and CDR2 YYDKDF (reference sequence). The CDR3 bases are TGTGCCACCAGCAGCGGGACAATGCCCTACGAGCAGTACTTC. It specifies CATSSGTMPYEQYF.

This clonotype came up once. This chain links TRBV25-1 with TRBJ2-1, with 12 bases identical to TRBD2. V dropped 5 bases and J dropped 2; count of bases not matched to a gene: 13. Germline V lookup: CDR1 MGHDK, CDR2 SYGVNS. This CDR3 has 19 residues. CDR3 in DNA: TGTGCCAGCAGTCCCCAATCCTCGACTAGCGGGAGCACCTACAATGAGCAGTTCTTC. This gives the protein CASSPQSSTSGSTYNEQFF. Drawing the rest from reference TRBV25-1 and TRBJ2-1, the complete variable domain is EADIYQTPRYLVIGTGKKITLECSQTMGHDKMYWYQQDPGMELHLIHYSYGVNSTEKGDLSSESTVSRIRTEHFPLTLESARPSHTSQYLCASSPQSSTSGSTYNEQFFGPGTRLTVL.

As regards this clonotype: At one end the junction does not follow the germline gene, possibly because of a read error. This rearrangement joins TRBV6-5 to TRBJ1-3; no clear D gene. The CDR3 runs 13 residues. Germline lookup yields CDR1 MNHEY and CDR2 SVGAGI. Here the CDR3 DNA reads TGTACCAGTAGTGAATACGCTGGAAACACCATATATTTT. As protein: CTSSEYAGNTIYF.

As to this clonotype: One junction end disagrees with the germline gene, perhaps due to a read error. The rearrangement joins TRBV19 to TRBJ1-1; TRBD1 is a possible D gene (5 bases). CDR3 length: 14 residues. Germline values: CDR1 LNHDA, CDR2 SQIVND (reference sequence). The CDR3 nucleotides read TGCGCCAGTAGTATGGGGGGTACTAACACTGAAGCTTTCTTT. This translates into CASSMGGTNTEAFF.

This rearrangement joins TRBV7-2 to TRBJ2-7; TRBD2 matches at 9 bases. J was trimmed by 4 bases and V by 5 bases; bases with no gene match: 9. CDR1 and CDR2 from the germline V gene are SGHTA and FQGNSA. The CDR3 is 15 residues long. CDR3 nucleotides: TGTGCCAGCAGCCCGGAGGGCGGGAGGGCTTACGAGCAGTACTTC. As protein: CASSPEGGRAYEQYF.

V is TRBV20-1 and J is TRBJ2-7, with 8 nucleotides matching TRBD1. The germline CDR1 and CDR2 sequences are DFQATT and SNEGSKA (reference sequence). The CDR3 covers 15 residues. V lost 4 bases to trimming and J lost 5 bases; unmatched junction nucleotides: 13. The CDR3 sequence: CSATKMDREGNEQYF. The CDR3 DNA follows: TGCAGTGCTACAAAAATGGACAGGGAAGGAAACGAGCAGTACTTC.

In its sample, this clonotype was seen many times. The chain couples TRBV6-1 to TRBJ1-5; unclear D gene. The CDR3 length is 14 residues. Trimming cost V 6 bases and J 0 bases, with 9 bases left between them. Germline CDR1 and CDR2: MNHNS and SASEGT. The CDR3: CASRISTSNQPQHF. The CDR3 DNA reads TGTGCCAGCAGGATCAGCACTAGCAATCAGCCCCAGCATTTT.

The genes are TRBV20-1 and TRBJ1-1; no clear D. CDR3 length equals 14 residues. V lost 4 bases, J lost 1 base, and 13 bases lay in between. In germline, CDR1 is DFQATT, CDR2 SNEGSKA (reference sequence). CDR3 coding DNA: TGCAGTGCTATGGCTGACACGACGAACACTGAAGCTTTCTTT. The encoded protein is CSAMADTTNTEAFF.

This clonotype was found many times. This chain joins TRBV20-1 and TRBJ2-7; tentatively, D is TRBD2 (6 bases). The CDR3 consists of 13 residues. V was cut by 3 bases and J by 3 bases, with 12 bases left in between. CDR1 and CDR2 from the germline V gene are DFQATT and SNEGSKA (reference sequence). The CDR3 spells CSASGDSYYEQYF. CDR3 nucleotide sequence: TGCAGTGCTAGCGGGGACTCCTACTACGAGCAGTACTTC.

J is TRBJ2-7 and V is TRBV7-8; 10 nucleotides match TRBD1. V trimming: 9 bases; J trimming: 5 bases; junction bases outside the gene matches: 4. The CDR3 extends over 12 amino acids. Germline loops: CDR1 SGHVS, CDR2 FQNEAQ. CDR3 amino acids: CASGTGANEQYF. CDR3 coding DNA: TGTGCCAGTGGGACAGGGGCGAACGAGCAGTACTTC.